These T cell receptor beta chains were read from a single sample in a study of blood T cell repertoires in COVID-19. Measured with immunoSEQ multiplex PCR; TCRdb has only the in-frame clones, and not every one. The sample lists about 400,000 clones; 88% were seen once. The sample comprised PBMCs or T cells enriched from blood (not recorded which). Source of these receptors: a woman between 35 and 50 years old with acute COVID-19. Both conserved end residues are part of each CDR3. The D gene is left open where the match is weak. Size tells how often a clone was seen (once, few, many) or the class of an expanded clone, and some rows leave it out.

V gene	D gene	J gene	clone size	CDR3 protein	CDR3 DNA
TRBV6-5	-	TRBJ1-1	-	CASYWNTEAFF	TGTGCCAGCTACTGGAACACTGAAGCTTTCTTT
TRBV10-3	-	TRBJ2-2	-	CAIKGIHTGELFF	TGTGCCATCAAGGGGATACACACCGGGGAGCTGTTTTTT
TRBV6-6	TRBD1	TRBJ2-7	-	CASRLGQTLTYEQYF	TGTGCCAGCAGATTGGGACAGACCCTGACCTACGAGCAGTACTTC
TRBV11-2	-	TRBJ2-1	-	CASSWPNREEQFF	TGTGCCAGCAGCTGGCCCAACAGGGAGGAGCAGTTCTTC
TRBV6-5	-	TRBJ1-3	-	CASTVGLGGNTIYF	TGTGCCAGCACCGTGGGCCTCGGAGGAAACACCATATATTTT
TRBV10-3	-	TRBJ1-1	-	CAISESTRGNTEAFF	TGTGCCATCAGTGAGTCGACTCGGGGGAACACTGAAGCTTTCTTT
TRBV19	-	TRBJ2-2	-	CASSIGGAPAGELFF	TGTGCCAGTAGTATAGGCGGGGCACCGGCCGGGGAGCTGTTTTTT
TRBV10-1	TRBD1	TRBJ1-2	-	CASSAAGGGGGYTF	TGCGCCAGCAGCGCAGCAGGGGGCGGCGGCGGCTACACCTTC
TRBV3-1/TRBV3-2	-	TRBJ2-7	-	CASSRNRAPYEQYF	TGTGCCAGCAGCCGAAACAGGGCCCCCTACGAGCAGTACTTC
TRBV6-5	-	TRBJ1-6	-	CASSSTYNSPLHF	TGTGCCAGCAGTTCCACTTATAATTCACCCCTCCACTTT
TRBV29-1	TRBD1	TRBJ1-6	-	CSARQGSYNSPLHF	TGCAGCGCACGACAGGGGTCCTATAATTCACCCCTCCACTTT
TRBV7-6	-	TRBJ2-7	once	CASSRTATYEQYF	TGTGCCAGCAGCCGGACAGCTACCTACGAGCAGTACTTC
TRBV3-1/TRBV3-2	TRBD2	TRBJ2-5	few	CASRLGTSGGDGTQYF	TGTGCCAGCAGATTAGGGACTAGCGGGGGGGATGGGACCCAGTACTTC
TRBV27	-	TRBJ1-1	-	CASRTQGQVNTEAFF	TGTGCCAGCAGAACCCAGGGGCAGGTTAACACTGAAGCTTTCTTT
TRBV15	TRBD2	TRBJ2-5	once	CATSRERLAQETQYF	TGTGCCACCAGCAGAGAGAGACTAGCACAAGAGACCCAGTACTTC
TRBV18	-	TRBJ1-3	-	CASSPIARGSSGNTIYF	TGTGCCAGCTCACCAATAGCCCGGGGGTCCTCGGGAAACACCATATATTTT
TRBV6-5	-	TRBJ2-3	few	CASRQPITDTQYF	TGTGCCAGCAGACAGCCCATAACAGATACGCAGTATTTT
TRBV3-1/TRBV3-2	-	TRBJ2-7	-	CASSPRSTGSYEQYF	TGTGCCAGCAGCCCCCGGAGCACCGGCTCCTACGAGCAGTACTTC
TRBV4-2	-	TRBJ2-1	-	CASSQDRTDNEQFF	TGTGCCAGCAGCCAAGATCGTACTGACAATGAGCAGTTCTTC
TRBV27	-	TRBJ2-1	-	CASSLAEPGPYNEQFF	TGTGCCAGCAGTTTAGCCGAGCCAGGGCCCTACAATGAGCAGTTCTTC
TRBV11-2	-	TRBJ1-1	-	CASSLGPGTEAFF	TGTGCCAGCAGCTTAGGCCCGGGCACTGAAGCTTTCTTT
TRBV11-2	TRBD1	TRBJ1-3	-	CASSLGTGDPGNTIYF	TGTGCCAGCAGCTTAGGGACAGGGGACCCTGGAAACACCATATATTTT
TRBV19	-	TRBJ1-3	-	CASSGGHREFGNTIYF	TGTGCCAGTTCGGGGGGACACCGGGAATTTGGAAACACCATATATTTT
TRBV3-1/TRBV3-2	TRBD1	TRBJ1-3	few	CASSVDRAPGNTIYF	TGTGCCAGCAGCGTAGACAGGGCACCTGGAAACACCATATATTTT
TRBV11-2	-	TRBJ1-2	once	CASSLAPGEWDYGYTF	TGTGCCAGCAGCTTAGCCCCGGGGGAGTGGGACTATGGCTACACCTTC
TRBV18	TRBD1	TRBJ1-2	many	CASSTDRGHGGYTF	TGTGCCAGCTCAACCGACAGGGGGCATGGGGGCTACACCTTC
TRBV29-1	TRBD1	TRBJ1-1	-	CSGSTGGMNTEAFF	TGCAGCGGCTCTACAGGGGGCATGAACACTGAAGCTTTCTTT
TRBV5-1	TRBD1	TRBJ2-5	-	CASSLVGRGPETQYF	TGCGCCAGCAGCTTGGTTGGTAGGGGGCCAGAGACCCAGTACTTC
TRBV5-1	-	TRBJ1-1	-	CASSSREGVTEAFF	TGCGCCAGCAGCTCCAGGGAGGGGGTCACTGAAGCTTTCTTT
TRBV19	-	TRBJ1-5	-	CATLGEGQPQHF	TGTGCCACCTTAGGGGAGGGGCAGCCCCAGCATTTT
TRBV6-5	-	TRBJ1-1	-	CASSYSSARITEAFF	TGTGCCAGCAGTTACTCTTCGGCTAGGATCACTGAAGCTTTCTTT
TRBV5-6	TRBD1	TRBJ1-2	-	CASSLGDRGDGYTF	TGTGCCAGCAGCTTGGGCGACAGGGGGGATGGCTACACCTTC
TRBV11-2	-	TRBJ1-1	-	CASSLRGNTEAFF	TGTGCCAGCAGCTTACGTGGCAACACTGAAGCTTTCTTT
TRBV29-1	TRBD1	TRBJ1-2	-	CSVEGQATPYGYTF	TGCAGCGTTGAGGGACAGGCAACCCCCTATGGCTACACCTTC
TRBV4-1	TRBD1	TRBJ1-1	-	CASSPGQGANTEAFF	TGCGCCAGCAGCCCAGGACAGGGAGCGAACACTGAAGCTTTCTTT
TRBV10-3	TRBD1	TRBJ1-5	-	CAIAEGANQPQHF	TGTGCCATCGCAGAGGGGGCCAATCAGCCCCAGCATTTT
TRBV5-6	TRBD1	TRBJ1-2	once	CASSLDKQGKHGYTF	TGTGCCAGCAGCTTGGACAAACAGGGGAAGCATGGCTACACCTTC
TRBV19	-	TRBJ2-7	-	CASSTTTQSPYEQYF	TGTGCCAGTAGTACCACCACACAGAGCCCCTACGAGCAGTACTTC
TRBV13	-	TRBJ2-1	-	CASSLGPNNEQFF	TGTGCCAGCAGCTTAGGTCCTAACAATGAGCAGTTCTTC
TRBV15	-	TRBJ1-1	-	CATSSGLLAFF	TGTGCCACCAGCAGTGGACTCTTGGCTTTCTTT
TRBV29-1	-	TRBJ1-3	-	CSGLTGNSGNTIYF	TGCAGCGGACTAACAGGGAACTCTGGAAACACCATATATTTT
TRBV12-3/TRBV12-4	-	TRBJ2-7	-	CASSSDFYEQYF	TGTGCCAGCAGTTCCGACTTCTACGAGCAGTACTTC
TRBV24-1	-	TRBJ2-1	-	CATSAFTNEQFF	TGTGCCACCAGTGCCTTCACTAATGAGCAGTTCTTC
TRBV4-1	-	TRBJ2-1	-	CASSQRADSGPYNEQFF	TGCGCCAGCAGCCAGAGGGCGGACTCCGGACCCTACAATGAGCAGTTCTTC
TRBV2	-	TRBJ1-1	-	CASKQNPGYEAFF	TGTGCCAGCAAACAAAACCCGGGTTATGAAGCTTTCTTT
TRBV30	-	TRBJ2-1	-	CAWSVSSGYNEQFF	TGTGCCTGGAGTGTATCCAGCGGTTACAATGAGCAGTTCTTC
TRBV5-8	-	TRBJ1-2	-	CASSLEYSSYGYTF	TGTGCCAGCAGCTTGGAGTACTCCTCCTATGGCTACACCTTC
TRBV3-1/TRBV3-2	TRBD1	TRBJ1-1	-	CASSPRPGQKNTEAFF	TGTGCCAGCAGCCCTCGTCCGGGACAGAAGAACACTGAAGCTTTCTTT
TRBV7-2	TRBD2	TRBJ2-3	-	CASSLRPPGLASDTQYF	TGTGCCAGCAGCTTACGCCCCCCGGGACTAGCGTCTGATACGCAGTATTTT
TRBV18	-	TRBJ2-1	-	CASSPIGVSAYNEQFF	TGTGCCAGCTCACCAATCGGGGTTAGCGCCTACAATGAGCAGTTCTTC
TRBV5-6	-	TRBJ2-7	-	CASSLSGYEQYF	TGTGCCAGCAGCTTGTCCGGCTACGAGCAGTACTTC
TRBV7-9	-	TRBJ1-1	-	CASSKEQNTEAFF	TGTGCCAGCAGTAAAGAGCAGAACACTGAAGCTTTCTTT
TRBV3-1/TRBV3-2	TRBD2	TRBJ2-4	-	CASSSRTSGGAGIQYF	TGTGCCAGCAGCTCTCGGACTAGCGGGGGGGCTGGCATTCAGTACTTC
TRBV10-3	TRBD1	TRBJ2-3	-	CAISGQGVTDTQYF	TGTGCCATCAGTGGACAGGGGGTCACAGATACGCAGTATTTT
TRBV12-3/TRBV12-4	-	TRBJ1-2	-	CASSFSYGYTF	TGTGCCAGCAGTTTTAGCTATGGCTACACCTTC